This entry describes one T cell receptor (beta chain). Method: immunoSEQ multiplex PCR; TCRdb's copy keeps in-frame clones and lacks some. The sample has 400,000 to 500,000 clones, around 80% seen once; the top ten hold roughly 12%. The germline V gene has CDR1 SNHLY and CDR2 FYNNEI. This CDR3 is 13 amino acids long. V was shortened by 6 bases and J by 2 bases, with 10 bases between the two germline ends. The data are from a study of shared clonotypes between healthy human individuals. The chain has TRBV2 and TRBJ2-5; D may be TRBD1 or TRBD2 (5 bases each). The specimen was PBMCs. The sequence was obtained from a woman in her thirties or forties in good health. Some clones in this sample may be carry-over from other donors' samples. The CDR3: CASRWGTQETQYF. CDR3 coding DNA: TGTGCCAGCAGGTGGGGGACGCAAGAGACCCAGTACTTC.